These 25 T cell receptor gamma chains share one sample of origin, sequenced in a study of intestinal T cells in coeliac disease. Ten to eleven formalin-fixed paraffin-embedded scrolls, each 5 µm thick, supplied each case's genomic DNA. The TRG library came from 200 to 250 ng of biopsy DNA amplified with LymphoTrack primers. TCRdb re-identified clones in the multiplex PCR reads via CATT. The repertoire holds 750 to 1,000 gamma-chain clones, with 35% to 55% as singletons. Material: a duodenal biopsy. These receptors were taken from a human donor with celiac disease.

As concerns this clone: TCRdb's protein, taken from a much larger clone, differs from this DNA's translation at residue 5, likely owing to a read error; the protein displayed comes from the DNA. This chain connects TRGV3 to TRGJP1. The CDR3 covers 14 residues. CDR1 is VTNTFY, CDR2 YDVSTARD, per germline (reference sequence). The CDR3 DNA is TGTGCCACCTGGGGCAGGGGAATTGGGTGGTTCAAGATATTT. It yields the protein CATWGRGIGWFKIF.

This clone is labeled as large. The chain is built from TRGV5 and TRGJ1 or TRGJ2. CDR3 length equals 15 residues. With V trimmed by 1 base and J by 0 bases, 6 bases remained unmatched. Germline CDR1 is VINAFY and CDR2 is YDVSNSKD. The CDR3 DNA sequence: TGTGCCACCTGGGACAGCCCCGAGAATTATTATAAGAAACTCTTT. Amino acids: CATWDSPENYYKKLF.

This clone is labeled as large (0.1 to 1%). The CDR3 nucleotides are TGTGCTGCGTGGGTCTTTTATTATAAGAAACTCTTT. Translating gives CAAWVFYYKKLF. The chain couples TRGV10 to TRGJ1 or TRGJ2. TRGV10 is noted as an ORF with a role that remains uncertain. V trimming: 8 bases; J trimming: 3 bases; junction bases outside the gene matches: 5. CDR3 size: 12 residues.

The gene calls are TRGV8 and TRGJ1 or TRGJ2. The CDR3 has 12 amino acids. Germline CDR1 VENAVY, CDR2 YDSYNSRV. The V gene end was trimmed by 5 bases and the J gene end by 8 bases; junction bases not matched to a gene: 9. This CDR3 reads CATWAPPHKKLF. In nucleotides, the CDR3 is TGTGCCACCTGGGCCCCCCCCCATAAGAAACTCTTT.

On this clone: This sequence may be a read error, since a much larger clone differs from it by one base. Other DNA sequences in this sample translate to the same CDR3. This sequence joins TRGV2 and TRGJP1. CDR3 size: 16 residues. Germline assignment: CDR1 EGSNGY and CDR2 YDSYNSKV. J was trimmed by 4 bases and V by 4 bases; bases with no gene match: 12. CDR3 in DNA: TGTGCCACCTGGGATGGGCTTGGGTACACTGGTTGGTTCAAGATATTT. This sequence encodes CATWDGLGYTGWFKIF.

The table lists this clone with a count of one. This chain uses TRGV9 with TRGJ1 or TRGJ2. V lost 4 bases and J lost 0; bases outside the gene matches: 15. Per the germline V gene, CDR1 is GITISATS and CDR2 is ISYDGTV (reference sequence). The CDR3 runs to 17 residues. The CDR3 DNA reads TGTGCCTTGTGGGAAGGCTGTCGATCGTCGAATTATTATAAGAAACTCTTT. Residues: CALWEGCRSSNYYKKLF.

This chain connects TRGV4 to TRGJ1 or TRGJ2. Germline CDR1 EGSTGY, CDR2 YDSYTSSV. Germline trimming cut 6 bases from V and 7 bases from J; bases unmatched to any gene: 9. This CDR3 is built from 12 residues. The CDR3 region is CATWTPLYKKLF. CDR3 DNA: TGTGCCACCTGGACCCCCCTATATAAGAAACTCTTT.

This chain uses TRGV4 with TRGJ1 or TRGJ2. The V gene end was trimmed by 1 base and the J gene end by 3 bases; junction bases not matched to a gene: 9. CDR1 and CDR2 from the germline V gene are EGSTGY and YDSYTSSV. This CDR3 comprises 15 residues. CDR3: CATWDGPNSYYKKLF. The DNA of the CDR3 is TGTGCCACCTGGGATGGCCCCAACTCTTATTATAAGAAACTCTTT.

The rearrangement links TRGV2 to TRGJ1 or TRGJ2. V trimming: 6 bases; J trimming: 7 bases; junction bases outside the gene matches: 9. This CDR3 is 12 amino acids long. Germline CDR1 EGSNGY, CDR2 YDSYNSKV. CDR3 loop: CATWTAGYKKLF. CDR3 bases: TGTGCCACCTGGACGGCGGGGTATAAGAAACTCTTT.

Concerning this clone itself: This is likely an artifact of a read error, given a far larger clone one base away. At the DNA level, this CDR3 is encoded by other sequences in the same sample as well. The V call is TRGV10, the J call TRGJP1. TRGV10 is an ORF, with its function uncertain. The CDR3 is 15 residues long. V gave up 8 bases and J gave up 2 bases; unmatched junction bases: 9. CDR3 DNA: TGTGCTGCGTGGACTTTTCGCACCACTGGTTGGTTCAAGATATTT. As protein: CAAWTFRTTGWFKIF.

The genes are TRGV10 and TRGJ1 or TRGJ2. TRGV10 is an open reading frame whose function is uncertain. The junction had 15 bases not matched to a gene; V was cut back by 8 bases and J by 4 bases. The CDR3 has 15 residues. The CDR3, as DNA: TGTGCTGCGTGGGATTATGTCAAGAAATATTATAAGAAACTCTTT. Its translation: CAAWDYVKKYYKKLF.

The chain carries TRGV8 and TRGJ1 or TRGJ2. This CDR3 is built from 12 residues. Germline CDR1 reads VENAVY; CDR2 reads YDSYNSRV. Germline trimming cut 5 bases from V and 6 bases from J; bases unmatched to any gene: 7. CDR3 coding DNA: TGTGCCACCTGGGGTATACTTTATAAGAAACTCTTT. This encodes CATWGILYKKLF.

V is TRGV2 and J is TRGJP2. The length of the CDR3 is 16 residues. Per germline, CDR1 EGSNGY and CDR2 YDSYNSKV. V trimming: 11 bases; J trimming: 3 bases; junction bases outside the gene matches: 18. CDR3 bases: TGTGCCAACCTGGTCAAAAAACTGTGTAGTGATTGGATCAAGACGTTT. Its protein product is CANLVKKLCSDWIKTF.

The rearrangement joins TRGV10 to TRGJ1 or TRGJ2. TRGV10 is classed as an ORF, of uncertain function. This CDR3 contains 15 residues. V dropped 8 bases and J dropped 2; count of bases not matched to a gene: 13. CDR3 in amino acids: CAAWDAQTYYYKKLF. The CDR3 DNA follows: TGTGCTGCGTGGGATGCCCAGACCTATTATTATAAGAAACTCTTT.

The gene calls are TRGV4 and TRGJ1 or TRGJ2. Looked up from germline, CDR1 is EGSTGY and CDR2 is YDSYTSSV. After removal of 4 bases from V and 6 bases from J, the junction contained 15 bases not matched to a gene. The CDR3 contains 15 residues. CDR3 sequence reads: CATWDMFRIIYKKLF. In DNA, the CDR3 is TGTGCCACCTGGGACATGTTCCGAATTATTTATAAGAAACTCTTT.

Sample share makes this clone large. V usage is TRGV11 and J usage is TRGJ1 or TRGJ2. Being an ORF, TRGV11 has a function that is uncertain. The CDR3 is 14 amino acids. V lost 2 bases, J lost 6 bases, and 7 bases stayed unmatched. The CDR3 loop reads CACWIRPSSYKKLF. CDR3 DNA: TGTGCCTGCTGGATTAGGCCCAGTAGTTATAAGAAACTCTTT.

The chain uses TRGV2 and TRGJ1 or TRGJ2. CDR3 length equals 14 residues. Germline loops: CDR1 EGSNGY, CDR2 YDSYNSKV. Germline trimming cut 0 bases from V and 5 bases from J; bases unmatched to any gene: 7. The CDR3 loop reads CATWDGATDYKKLF. Here the CDR3 DNA reads TGTGCCACCTGGGACGGGGCCACGGATTATAAGAAACTCTTT.

By proportion, this clone is large. The chain recombines TRGV3 with TRGJ1 or TRGJ2. CDR3 length: 16 amino acids. Germline V gene lookup returns CDR1 VTNTFY and CDR2 YDVSTARD (reference sequence). V was clipped by 0 bases and J by 4 bases; unmatched bases: 12. The CDR3 here is CATWDRRGESYYKKLF. CDR3 DNA: TGTGCCACCTGGGACAGGCGGGGGGAATCATATTATAAGAAACTCTTT.

The chain couples TRGV10 to TRGJP1. TRGV10 has ORF status, its function being uncertain. This CDR3 region has 16 residues. V shed 8 bases, J shed 7 bases, and the junction held 17 bases outside the gene matches. The CDR3 DNA reads TGTGCTGCGTGGGATTGGAATTACGTACGTGGTTGGTTCAAGATATTT. Translated: CAAWDWNYVRGWFKIF.

By sample share, this clone is large (0.1 to 1%). The chain links TRGV9 to TRGJ1 or TRGJ2. J was trimmed by 2 bases and V by 2 bases; bases with no gene match: 6. The germline gives CDR1 GITISATS, CDR2 ISYDGTV (reference sequence). This CDR3 is 14 amino acids long. The CDR3 DNA follows: TGTGCCTTGTGGGAGGCCTGGGATTATTATAAGAAACTCTTT. Translated: CALWEAWDYYKKLF.

The V and J genes are TRGV10 and TRGJP1. TRGV10 is known as an ORF, though its function is uncertain. V shed 8 bases and J 1 base; nucleotides not matched to a gene: 14. This CDR3 has 17 amino acids. The CDR3 sequence is CAAWDPPLLTTGWFKIF. As DNA, the CDR3 is TGTGCTGCGTGGGATCCCCCACTCCTTACCACTGGTTGGTTCAAGATATTT.

This rearrangement joins TRGV8 to TRGJ1 or TRGJ2. Losses at the gene ends were 5 bases for V and 9 bases for J; bases not matched to a gene: 16. CDR3 length equals 14 residues. Germline V gene lookup returns CDR1 VENAVY and CDR2 YDSYNSRV. The CDR3 DNA reads TGTGCCACCTGGGCCCCCCCCCCCCCCACTAAGAAACTCTTT. It specifies CATWAPPPPTKKLF.

The chain joins TRGV2 to TRGJ1 or TRGJ2. Germline V CDR1 and CDR2: EGSNGY, YDSYNSKV. Trimming at V came to 4 bases and at J to 3 bases, leaving 6 bases not matched to a gene. The CDR3 contains 13 residues. The chain's CDR3 is CATWDRCYYKKLF. The CDR3 nucleotides read TGTGCCACCTGGGATCGGTGTTATTATAAGAAACTCTTT.

In regard to this clone: The DNA is omitted, as the CDR3 cannot be located on it reliably, and the CDR3 follows TCRdb's listing. The chain has TRGV11 and TRGJ1 or TRGJ2. TRGV11 is assigned to the ORF class and has an uncertain function. Counting both end residues, the CDR3 totals 17 amino acids. This CDR3 reads CTTVPVRSSQGGFKKLF.

The gene calls are TRGV9 and TRGJP1. The CDR3 has 15 residues. Germline assignment: CDR1 GITISATS and CDR2 ISYDGTV (reference sequence). V shed 11 bases, J shed 2 bases, and the junction held 14 bases outside the gene matches. The CDR3 DNA reads TGTGCCTGTGGGAGGTGCAGGACCACTGGTTGGTTCAAGATATTT. Protein product: CACGRCRTTGWFKIF.